This T cell receptor beta chain was documented in a study of CD8 T cells in Susac syndrome. Study-level background: When blood was collected, patients with Susac syndrome were therapy-naive, were taking corticosteroids, or were receiving intravenous immunoglobulin alone.

This clonotype occurred a few times. At one end the junction does not follow the germline gene, possibly because of a read error. The authors reverse transcribed 0.5 to 1 ug RNA with random hexamers. The method of amplification for TCR beta CDR3 was immunoSEQ multiplex PCR, covering 54 Vbeta and 13 Jbeta. MiXCR, applied by TCRdb to the immunoSEQ multiplex PCR reads, yields one record per CDR3 protein. Among some 200,000 distinct CDR3 sequences, 85% to 95% were seen once, and the ten largest hold 0.15% to 0.2%. This TCR was recovered from a human donor with Susac syndrome. The sequencing input was CD8+ T cells from PBMCs.

In DNA, the CDR3 is TGTGCCAGCAGCTTGGCTGGGACAGATACGCAGTATTTT. Translation gives CASSLAGTDTQYF. This chain links TRBV5-1 with TRBJ2-3; D not certain. The CDR3 loop spans 13 amino acids. Germline V gene sequence: CDR1 SGHRS, CDR2 YFSETQ.